This T cell receptor beta chain was captured by sequencing in a study of blood T cell repertoires in COVID-19. Study-wide background: Sites in the United States, Italy and Spain provided acute and convalescent COVID-19 samples. PBMCs, B-cell-depleted T cells, or T cells were the source of the cDNA or gDNA that made up the material.

The authors' processing: Estimation of nucleated cell counts was performed using reference gene primer amplification. TCRdb keeps only in-frame clones here, not all; method: immunoSEQ multiplex PCR. V and J calls and clone size follow that table, whereas D and trimming were derived from the DNA. In the table there are 35,000 to 40,000 clones, 90% of which are singletons. CDR1 is LGHDT, CDR2 YNNKEL, per germline (reference sequence). The CDR3 has 13 residues. V dropped 1 base and J dropped 6 bases, with 10 bases sitting between them. This clone came up once. The clonotype comes from a man between 65 and 85 years old with acute or convalescent COVID-19. Material for sequencing was peripheral blood. The chain couples TRBV3-1 (or the pseudogene TRBV3-2) to TRBJ2-7; D may be TRBD1 (5 bases). In nucleotides, the CDR3 is TGTGCCAGCAGCCAAGTGGCAGGGATCGAGCAGTACTTC. Protein: CASSQVAGIEQYF.